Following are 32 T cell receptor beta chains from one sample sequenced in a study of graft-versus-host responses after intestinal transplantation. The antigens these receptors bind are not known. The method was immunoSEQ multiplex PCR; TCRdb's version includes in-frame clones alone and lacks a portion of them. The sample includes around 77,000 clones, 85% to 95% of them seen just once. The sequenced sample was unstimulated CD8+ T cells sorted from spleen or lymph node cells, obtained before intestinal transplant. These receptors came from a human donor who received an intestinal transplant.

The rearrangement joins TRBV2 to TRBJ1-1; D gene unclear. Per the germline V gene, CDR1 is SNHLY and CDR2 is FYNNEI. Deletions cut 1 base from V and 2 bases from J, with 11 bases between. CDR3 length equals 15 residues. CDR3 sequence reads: CASSEEGWVNTEAFF. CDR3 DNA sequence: TGTGCCAGCAGTGAAGAGGGTTGGGTAAACACTGAAGCTTTCTTT.

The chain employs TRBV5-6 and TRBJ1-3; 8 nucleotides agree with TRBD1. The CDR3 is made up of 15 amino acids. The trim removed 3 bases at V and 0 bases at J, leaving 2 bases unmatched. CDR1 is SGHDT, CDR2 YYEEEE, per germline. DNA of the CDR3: TGTGCCAGCAGCTACAGGGGGACCTCTGGAAACACCATATATTTT. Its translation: CASSYRGTSGNTIYF.

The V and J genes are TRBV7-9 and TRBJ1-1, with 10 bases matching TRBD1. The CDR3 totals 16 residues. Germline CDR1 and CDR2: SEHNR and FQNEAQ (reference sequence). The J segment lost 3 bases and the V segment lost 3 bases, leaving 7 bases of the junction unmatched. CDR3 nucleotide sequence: TGTGCCAGCAGCTTTAGGACAGGGGGGATGGACACTGAAGCTTTCTTT. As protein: CASSFRTGGMDTEAFF.

The CDR3, as DNA: TGTGCCAGCAGCTTAAGGGGACAGCCCCAGCATTTT. This translates into CASSLRGQPQHF. The J gene is TRBJ1-5, the V gene TRBV11-2, with D possibly being TRBD1 (5 bases). Trimming removed 2 bases at V and 7 bases at J, with 6 bases between. Germline values: CDR1 SGHAT, CDR2 FQNNGV. The CDR3 has 12 amino acids.

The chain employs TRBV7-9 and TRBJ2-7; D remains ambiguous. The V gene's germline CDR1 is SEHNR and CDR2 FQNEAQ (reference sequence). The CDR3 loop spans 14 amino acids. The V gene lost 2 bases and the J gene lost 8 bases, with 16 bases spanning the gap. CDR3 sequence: CASSLFPTTIKQYF. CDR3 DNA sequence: TGTGCCAGCAGCTTATTTCCGACGACAATTAAGCAGTACTTC.

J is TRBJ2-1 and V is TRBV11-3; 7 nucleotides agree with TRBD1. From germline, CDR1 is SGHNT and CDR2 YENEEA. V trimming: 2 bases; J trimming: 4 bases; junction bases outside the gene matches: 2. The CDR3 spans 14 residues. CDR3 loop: CASSLLQGYNEQFF. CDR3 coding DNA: TGTGCCAGCAGCTTACTACAGGGGTACAATGAGCAGTTCTTC.

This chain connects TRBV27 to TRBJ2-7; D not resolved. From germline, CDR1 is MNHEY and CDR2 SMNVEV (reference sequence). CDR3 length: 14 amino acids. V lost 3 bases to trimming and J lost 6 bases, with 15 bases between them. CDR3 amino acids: CASSLDKGIREQYF. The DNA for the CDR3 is TGTGCCAGCAGTTTGGATAAGGGAATTCGCGAGCAGTACTTC.

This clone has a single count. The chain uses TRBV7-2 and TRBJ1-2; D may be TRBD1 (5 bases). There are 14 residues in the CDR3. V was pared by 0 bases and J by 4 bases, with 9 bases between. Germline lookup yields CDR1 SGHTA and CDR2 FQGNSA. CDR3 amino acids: CASSLAPGSYGYTF. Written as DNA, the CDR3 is TGTGCCAGCAGCTTAGCCCCAGGGAGCTATGGCTACACCTTC.

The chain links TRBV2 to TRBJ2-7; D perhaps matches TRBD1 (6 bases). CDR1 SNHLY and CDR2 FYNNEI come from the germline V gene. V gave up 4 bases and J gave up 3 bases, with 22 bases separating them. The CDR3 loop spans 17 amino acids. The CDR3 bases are TGTGCCAGCAGTGTAAGGGCAGGGGCTGATGGGGGCTACGAGCAGTACTTC. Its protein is CASSVRAGADGGYEQYF.

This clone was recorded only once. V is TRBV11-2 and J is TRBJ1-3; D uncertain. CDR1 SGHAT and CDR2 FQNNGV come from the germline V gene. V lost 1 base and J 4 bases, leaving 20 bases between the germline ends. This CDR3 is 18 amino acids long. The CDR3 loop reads CASSLGFSRTVEGNTIYF. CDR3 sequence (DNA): TGTGCCAGCAGCTTAGGATTTAGTCGCACAGTAGAGGGAAACACCATATATTTT.

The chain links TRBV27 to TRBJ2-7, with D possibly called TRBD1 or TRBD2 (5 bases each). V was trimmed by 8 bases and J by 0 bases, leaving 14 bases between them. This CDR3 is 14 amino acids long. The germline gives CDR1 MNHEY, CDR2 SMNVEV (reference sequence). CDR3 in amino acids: CASGGIELSYEQYF. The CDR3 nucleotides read TGTGCCAGCGGGGGTATTGAGCTCTCCTACGAGCAGTACTTC.

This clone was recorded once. CDR3 in DNA: TGTGCCAGCAGCTTTCTCAGGGTGGCGGTACTACAAGAGACCCAGTACTTC. It translates to CASSFLRVAVLQETQYF. The V and J genes are TRBV7-8 and TRBJ2-5; tentative D call: TRBD1 (5 bases). V was pared by 3 bases and J by 2 bases, with 19 bases between. This CDR3 has 17 residues. Germline assignment: CDR1 SGHVS and CDR2 FQNEAQ.

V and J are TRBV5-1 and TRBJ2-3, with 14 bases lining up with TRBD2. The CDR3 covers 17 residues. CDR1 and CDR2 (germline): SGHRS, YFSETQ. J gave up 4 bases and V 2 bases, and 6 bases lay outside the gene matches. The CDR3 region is CASSFGLAGGPADTQYF. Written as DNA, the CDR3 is TGCGCCAGCAGCTTTGGACTAGCGGGAGGACCCGCAGATACGCAGTATTTT.

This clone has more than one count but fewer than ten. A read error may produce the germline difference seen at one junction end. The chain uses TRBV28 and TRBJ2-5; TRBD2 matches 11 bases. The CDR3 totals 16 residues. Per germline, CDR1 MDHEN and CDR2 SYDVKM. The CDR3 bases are TGTGCCGGCAGTTTCCCCGGACTAGCGGGTAGAGAGACCCAGTACTTC. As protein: CAGSFPGLAGRETQYF.

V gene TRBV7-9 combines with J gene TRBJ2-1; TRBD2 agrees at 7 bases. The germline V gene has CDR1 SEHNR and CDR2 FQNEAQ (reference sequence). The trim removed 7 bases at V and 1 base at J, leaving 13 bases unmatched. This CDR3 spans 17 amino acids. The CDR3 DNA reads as TGTGCCAGCATCCAAGTCGGAGGGAGGGTTTCCTACAATGAGCAGTTCTTC. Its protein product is CASIQVGGRVSYNEQFF. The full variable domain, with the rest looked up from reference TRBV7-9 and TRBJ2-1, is DTGVSQNPRHKITKRGQNVTFRCDPISEHNRLYWYRQTLGQGPEFLTYFQNEAQLEKSRLLSDRFSAERPKGSFSTLEIQRTEQGDSAMYLCASIQVGGRVSYNEQFFGPGTRLTVL.

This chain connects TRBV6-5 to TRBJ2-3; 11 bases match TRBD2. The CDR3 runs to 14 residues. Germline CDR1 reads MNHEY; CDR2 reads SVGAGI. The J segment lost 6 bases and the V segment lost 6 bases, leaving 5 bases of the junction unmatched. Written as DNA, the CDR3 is TGTGCCAGCAGAGGGACTAGCGGATGGGATACGCAGTATTTT. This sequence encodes CASRGTSGWDTQYF.

CDR3 nucleotides: TGTGCCAGCAGTTCCGGCGTCTCTGGAAACACCATATATTTT. As protein: CASSSGVSGNTIYF. V usage is TRBV9 and J usage is TRBJ1-3; no reliable D call. Trimming cost V 5 bases and J 0 bases, with 9 bases left between them. Germline-derived CDR1 and CDR2 are SGDLS and YYNGEE. The CDR3 extends over 14 amino acids.

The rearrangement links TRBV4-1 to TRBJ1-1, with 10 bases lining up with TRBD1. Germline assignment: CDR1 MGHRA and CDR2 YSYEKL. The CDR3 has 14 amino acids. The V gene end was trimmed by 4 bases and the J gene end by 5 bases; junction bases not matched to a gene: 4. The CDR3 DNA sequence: TGCGCCAGCAGCCCCCCGGACAGGGGGACTGAAGCTTTCTTT. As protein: CASSPPDRGTEAFF.

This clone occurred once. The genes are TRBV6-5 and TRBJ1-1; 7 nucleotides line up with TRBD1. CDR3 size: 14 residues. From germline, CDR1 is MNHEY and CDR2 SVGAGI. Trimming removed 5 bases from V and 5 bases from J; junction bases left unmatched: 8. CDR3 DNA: TGTGCCAGCAGTGAACGACAGGGAGGGACTGAAGCTTTCTTT. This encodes CASSERQGGTEAFF.

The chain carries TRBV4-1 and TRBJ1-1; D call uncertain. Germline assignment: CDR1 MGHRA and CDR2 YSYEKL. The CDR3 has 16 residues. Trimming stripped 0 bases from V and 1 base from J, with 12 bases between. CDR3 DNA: TGCGCCAGCAGCCAAGATCCCCCCGGATCGAACACTGAAGCTTTCTTT. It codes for CASSQDPPGSNTEAFF.

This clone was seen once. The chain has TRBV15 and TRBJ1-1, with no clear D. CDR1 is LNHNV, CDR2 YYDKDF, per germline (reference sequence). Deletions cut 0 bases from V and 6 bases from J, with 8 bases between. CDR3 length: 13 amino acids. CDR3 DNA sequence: TGTGCCACCAGCAGAGATAAAACATCTGAAGCTTTCTTT. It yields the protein CATSRDKTSEAFF.

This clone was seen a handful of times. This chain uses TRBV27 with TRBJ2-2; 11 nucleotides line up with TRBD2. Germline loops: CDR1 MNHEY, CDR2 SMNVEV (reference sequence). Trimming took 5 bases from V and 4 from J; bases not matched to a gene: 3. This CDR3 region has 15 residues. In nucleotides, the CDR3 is TGTGCCAGCAGTCTAGCGGGAGGAGGCACCGGGGAGCTGTTTTTT. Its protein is CASSLAGGGTGELFF.

For the CDR3, the DNA is TGTGCCAGCAGCGGACAGGTCATCTCCTACGAGCAGTACTTC. Translating gives CASSGQVISYEQYF. The rearrangement links TRBV2 to TRBJ2-7; 7 bases map to TRBD1. J lost 0 bases, V lost 6 bases, and 5 bases had no gene match. Germline values: CDR1 SNHLY, CDR2 FYNNEI. The CDR3 extends over 14 amino acids.

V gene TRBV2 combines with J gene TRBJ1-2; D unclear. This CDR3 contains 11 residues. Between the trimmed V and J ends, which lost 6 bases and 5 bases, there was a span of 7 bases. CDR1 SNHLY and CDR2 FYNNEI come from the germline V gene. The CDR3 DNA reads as TGTGCCAGCAGCCCTGTGTATGGCTACACCTTC. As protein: CASSPVYGYTF.

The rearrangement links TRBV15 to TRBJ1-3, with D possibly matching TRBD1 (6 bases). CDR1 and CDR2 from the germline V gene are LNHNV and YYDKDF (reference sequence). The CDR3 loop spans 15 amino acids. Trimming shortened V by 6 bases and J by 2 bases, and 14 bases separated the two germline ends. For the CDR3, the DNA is TGTGCCACCAGAGAGGGGGGCCTTCCTGGAAACACCATATATTTT. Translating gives CATREGGLPGNTIYF.

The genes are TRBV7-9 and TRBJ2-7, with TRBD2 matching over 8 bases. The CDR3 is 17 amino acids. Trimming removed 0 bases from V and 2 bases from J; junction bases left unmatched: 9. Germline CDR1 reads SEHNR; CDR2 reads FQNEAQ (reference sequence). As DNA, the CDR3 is TGTGCCAGCAGCTTAGCGGTGCCCCTAGCGGGTCCCTACGAGCAGTACTTC. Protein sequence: CASSLAVPLAGPYEQYF.

The CDR3 spells CASTYEARAHYVVEQFF. In nucleotides, the CDR3 is TGTGCCAGCACCTACGAGGCAAGGGCCCACTACGTGGTTGAGCAGTTCTTC. The chain uses TRBV7-8 and TRBJ2-1; D unclear. This CDR3 contains 17 residues. V was trimmed by 7 bases and J by 9 bases, leaving 28 bases between them. Germline values: CDR1 SGHVS, CDR2 FQNEAQ.

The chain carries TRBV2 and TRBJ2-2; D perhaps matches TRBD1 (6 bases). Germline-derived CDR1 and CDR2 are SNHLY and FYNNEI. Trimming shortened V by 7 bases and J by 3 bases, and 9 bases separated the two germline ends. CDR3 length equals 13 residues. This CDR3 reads CASNPGDTGELFF. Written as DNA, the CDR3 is TGTGCCAGCAATCCAGGGGACACCGGGGAGCTGTTTTTT.

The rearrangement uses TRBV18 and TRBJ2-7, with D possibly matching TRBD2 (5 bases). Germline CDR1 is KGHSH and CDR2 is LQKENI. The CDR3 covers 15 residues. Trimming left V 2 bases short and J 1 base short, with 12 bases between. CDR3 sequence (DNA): TGTGCCAGCTCACCAGTGAGGGATGCGTCCTACGAGCAGTACTTC. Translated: CASSPVRDASYEQYF.

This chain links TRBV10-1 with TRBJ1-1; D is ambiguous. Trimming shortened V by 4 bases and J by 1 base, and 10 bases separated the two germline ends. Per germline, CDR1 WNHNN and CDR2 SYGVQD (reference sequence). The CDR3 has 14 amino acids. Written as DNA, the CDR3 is TGCGCCAGCAGTGCGGAGGTGGGGAACACTGAAGCTTTCTTT. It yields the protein CASSAEVGNTEAFF.

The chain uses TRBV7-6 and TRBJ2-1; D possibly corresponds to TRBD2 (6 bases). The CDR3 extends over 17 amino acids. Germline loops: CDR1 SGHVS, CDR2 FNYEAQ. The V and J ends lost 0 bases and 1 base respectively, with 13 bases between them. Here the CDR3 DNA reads TGTGCCAGCAGCTTAGCTCAGACTAGTACATCCTACAATGAGCAGTTCTTC. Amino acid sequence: CASSLAQTSTSYNEQFF.

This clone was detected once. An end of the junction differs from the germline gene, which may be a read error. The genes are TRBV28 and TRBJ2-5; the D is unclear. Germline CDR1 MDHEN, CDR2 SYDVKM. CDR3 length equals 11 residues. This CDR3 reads CASSSRWQFNF. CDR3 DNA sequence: TGTGCCAGCAGTTCGAGGTGGCAGTTCAACTTC.